This T cell receptor (beta chain) was recorded in a study of CD8 T cells in ankylosing spondylitis. The CDR3 is 16 amino acids. With 4 bases removed from V and 4 bases from J, the gap between germline ends came to 20 bases. Germline lookup yields CDR1 SQVTM and CDR2 ANQGSEA. This clonotype was seen ten or more times. Each CDR3 protein is one row after TCRdb ran MiXCR on the 5' RACE reads. The sample lists 180,000 or so distinct CDR3 sequences, roughly 12% occurring once. The chain uses TRBV29-1 and TRBJ1-5; D gene unclear. Material: blood, either unsorted or a sorted T cell fraction (not recorded which). The origin of this receptor is a male donor with ankylosing spondylitis or in good health (not recorded which). CDR3 amino acids: CSVVLGGSLTNQPQHF. CDR3 nucleotide sequence: TGCAGCGTTGTCCTTGGAGGGTCGCTTACTAATCAGCCCCAGCATTTT.